These 17 T cell receptor beta chains share one sample of origin, sequenced in a study of Ad26.COV2.S vaccination and SARS-CoV-2 variants. Noted treatment: 19 received Ad26.COV2.S at low or high dose, single or two shots; about 5 received placebo; per-sample allocation not given. After the first vaccine or placebo injection, samples were drawn on day 63. Method: immunoSEQ multiplex PCR; TCRdb's copy keeps in-frame clones and lacks some. Altogether roughly 350,000 clones are present, about nine tenths being singletons, with the ten largest covering more than 3%. Sequenced here: peripheral blood, sampled in a trial of Ad26.COV2.S vaccine versus placebo. Receptor source: a person between 18 and 60 years old who received the Ad26.COV2.S COVID-19 vaccine or a placebo.

The chain has TRBV19 and TRBJ1-5; TRBD1 might be the D (5 bases). Germline V gene lookup returns CDR1 LNHDA and CDR2 SQIVND (reference sequence). Trimming removed 1 base from V and 7 bases from J, with 11 bases in between. The CDR3 length is 14 residues. The CDR3 loop is CASSIGIRDQPQHF. CDR3 coding DNA: TGTGCCAGTAGTATAGGGATAAGGGACCAGCCCCAGCATTTT.

This chain joins TRBV5-1 and TRBJ1-2, with 7 bases aligning to TRBD1. V gave up 4 bases and J gave up 4 bases; unmatched junction bases: 10. The CDR3 runs to 15 residues. Per germline, CDR1 SGHRS and CDR2 YFSETQ. DNA for the CDR3: TGCGCCAGCAGCCAGGACAGGCCCACCCTCTATGGCTACACCTTC. Translated: CASSQDRPTLYGYTF.

This chain joins TRBV6-6 and TRBJ1-5; no definite D call. Germline V gene data show CDR1 as MNHNY and CDR2 as SVGAGI (reference sequence). The V end was cut by 2 bases, the J end by 4 bases, with 6 bases between. There are 13 residues in the CDR3. DNA of the CDR3: TGTGCCAGCAGTTACATGGGGAATCAGCCCCAGCATTTT. Encoded protein: CASSYMGNQPQHF.

This chain uses TRBV7-9 with TRBJ1-1; 7 bases align to TRBD1. Trimming removed 4 bases from V and 1 base from J; junction bases left unmatched: 12. CDR1 and CDR2 (germline): SEHNR, FQNEAQ (reference sequence). The CDR3 extends over 17 amino acids. Here the CDR3 reads CASSWDSMFFGNTEAFF. CDR3 sequence (DNA): TGTGCCAGCAGCTGGGACAGCATGTTTTTTGGGAACACTGAAGCTTTCTTT.

About this clone: The same CDR3 also results from other DNA sequences found in this sample. The chain employs TRBV24-1 and TRBJ2-5, with D unresolved. V was trimmed by 6 bases and J by 5 bases, leaving 6 bases between them. This CDR3 contains 11 residues. Germline V gives CDR1 KGHDR, CDR2 SFDVKD. For the CDR3, the DNA is TGTGCCACCAGTTCCGGGGAGACCCAGTACTTC. Amino acid sequence: CATSSGETQYF.

This clone was counted a single time. The rearrangement links TRBV29-1 to TRBJ1-1; the D gene is possibly TRBD1 (5 bases). This CDR3 spans 12 amino acids. Germline V gene sequence: CDR1 SQVTM, CDR2 ANQGSEA. The V gene lost 5 bases and the J gene lost 5 bases, with 12 bases spanning the gap. The CDR3 region has the DNA TGCAGCGTTCTGGGGGGAAGGACTGAAGCTTTCTTT. The encoded protein is CSVLGGRTEAFF. The full variable domain, completed using reference TRBV29-1 and TRBJ1-1, is SAVISQKPSRDICQRGTSLTIQCQVDSQVTMMFWYRQQPGQSLTLIATANQGSEATYESGFVIDKFPISRPNLTFSTLTVSNMSPEDSSIYLCSVLGGRTEAFFGQGTRLTVV.

CDR3 coding DNA: TGTGCCAGCAGCGAGACAGGGGGTGAGTTCACTGAAGCTTTCTTT. Translated: CASSETGGEFTEAFF. V is TRBV7-8 and J is TRBJ1-1, with 9 bases identical to TRBD1. This CDR3 has 15 amino acids. V lost 5 bases, J lost 4 bases, and 8 bases stayed unmatched. CDR1 SGHVS and CDR2 FQNEAQ come from the germline V gene.

The chain links TRBV6-6 to TRBJ2-5; 12 nucleotides align to TRBD2. V shed 5 bases, J shed 4 bases, and the junction held 11 bases outside the gene matches. This CDR3 contains 17 residues. The germline V gene encodes CDR1 MNHNY and CDR2 SVGAGI (reference sequence). For the CDR3, the DNA is TGTGCCAGCAGTCGTAGTTCTAGCGGGGGGGCAGGAGAGACCCAGTACTTC. Translation: CASSRSSSGGAGETQYF.

This clone was seen a few times. J is TRBJ1-6 and V is TRBV7-2; 9 nucleotides align to TRBD1. The V segment lost 5 bases and the J segment 11 bases; nucleotides outside the gene matches: 13. The germline CDR1 and CDR2 sequences are SGHTA and FQGNSA. The CDR3 is made up of 16 amino acids. This CDR3 is CASSRNVGTGWAPLHF. CDR3 nucleotide sequence: TGTGCCAGCAGCAGAAACGTCGGGACAGGGTGGGCACCCCTCCACTTT.

This clone was detected ten times or more. This chain connects TRBV2 to TRBJ2-2; D assignment may be TRBD1 or TRBD2 (6 bases each). CDR3 length equals 14 residues. V lost 7 bases, J lost 1 base, and 10 bases lay in between. Per germline, CDR1 SNHLY and CDR2 FYNNEI. CDR3 region: CASKGGQNTGELFF. The DNA of the CDR3 is TGTGCCAGCAAGGGGGGACAGAACACCGGGGAGCTGTTTTTT.

This rearrangement joins TRBV19 to TRBJ2-5; 7 positions agree with TRBD1. With V trimmed by 3 bases and J by 2 bases, 6 bases remained unmatched. Germline CDR1 reads LNHDA; CDR2 reads SQIVND (reference sequence). CDR3 length: 15 amino acids. CDR3 sequence (DNA): TGTGCCAGTAGTATCAGCTCGGACAGGCAAGAGACCCAGTACTTC. It codes for CASSISSDRQETQYF.

The chain joins TRBV5-1 to TRBJ2-2; D unresolved. Trimming cost V 2 bases and J 1 base, with 6 bases left between them. The CDR3 is 14 residues long. Germline V gene data show CDR1 as SGHRS and CDR2 as YFSETQ. For the CDR3, the DNA is TGCGCCAGCAGCTTTGACAAGAACACCGGGGAGCTGTTTTTT. Its protein is CASSFDKNTGELFF.

The chain is built from TRBV9 and TRBJ2-5; TRBD2 aligns across 8 bases. The CDR3 runs to 15 residues. The germline V gene encodes CDR1 SGDLS and CDR2 YYNGEE. V lost 4 bases to trimming and J lost 5 bases; unmatched junction nucleotides: 10. CDR3 nucleotide sequence: TGTGCCAGCAGCTATCAATCAGCGGGGGCGGAGACCCAGTACTTC. Its protein is CASSYQSAGAETQYF.

The chain joins TRBV6-4 to TRBJ2-1; 9 bases are shared with TRBD1. Per germline, CDR1 MRHNA and CDR2 SNTAGT. V shed 5 bases, J shed 9 bases, and the junction held 8 bases outside the gene matches. The CDR3 extends over 14 amino acids. The CDR3 loop is CASSFRDRAGEQFF. As DNA, the CDR3 is TGTGCCAGCAGTTTCCGGGACAGGGCGGGTGAGCAGTTCTTC.

J is TRBJ1-1 and V is TRBV6-5; no firm D call. The CDR3 is made up of 12 amino acids. The ends were cut back, 5 bases at V and 6 bases at J, with 10 bases in the middle. Germline CDR1 and CDR2: MNHEY and SVGAGI. CDR3 nucleotide sequence: TGTGCCAGCAGTCCCGGACTCTCTGAAGCTTTCTTT. It encodes CASSPGLSEAFF.

In nucleotides, the CDR3 is TGTGCCAGCAGTGGGGTTTTCCCAACTAATGAAAAACTGTTTTTT. Translated, it gives CASSGVFPTNEKLFF. This rearrangement joins TRBV25-1 to TRBJ1-4; D not resolved. V was clipped by 4 bases and J by 0 bases, with 9 bases between them. Per the germline V gene, CDR1 is MGHDK and CDR2 is SYGVNS. This CDR3 spans 15 amino acids.

The rearrangement joins TRBV24-1 to TRBJ2-7; D tentatively fits TRBD1 or TRBD2 (5 bases each). CDR1 is KGHDR, CDR2 SFDVKD, per germline. The CDR3 spans 14 residues. V was clipped by 9 bases and J by 3 bases, with 17 bases between them. DNA of the CDR3: TGTGCCACCGATAGTGGGGACGGAATCTACGAGCAGTACTTC. As protein: CATDSGDGIYEQYF.